This TCR beta chain was observed in a study of human T cells and chemical hapten exposure. Whole-study context: Each patch test put 0.01% DPC on the upper back, and results were read at 6 days.

V was cut by 0 bases and J by 1 base, with 6 bases left in between. Germline V lookup: CDR1 SGHTA, CDR2 FQGNSA. This CDR3 is 14 amino acids long. Whole-study results and caveats: It was expanded TCRs that formed significantly more large CDR3 similarity clusters than controls did.

Time point: patch test 3, about 24 weeks after DPC sensitization. Treatment in this sample: therapeutic diphenylcyclopropenone sensitization with weekly scalp DPC. Every donor had alopecia and was 18 to 70 years old; all were suitable for DPC. For this clonotype: What it binds is not known.

TCRdb reanalysed the RACE reads using MiXCR and keeps one entry per CDR3 protein. The sample records 150,000 to 200,000 distinct CDR3 sequences, around 30% being singletons. The sample here was whole blood, taken in connection with sensitization to the hapten diphenylcyclopropenone (DPC). The rearrangement links TRBV7-2 to TRBJ1-1; no clear D gene. This receptor was taken from a young woman with alopecia areata. Some clones in this sample may be carry-over from other donors' samples. CDR3 nucleotides: TGTGCCAGCAGCTTAGCGATGGGGAACACTGAAGCTTTCTTT. Encoded protein: CASSLAMGNTEAFF.